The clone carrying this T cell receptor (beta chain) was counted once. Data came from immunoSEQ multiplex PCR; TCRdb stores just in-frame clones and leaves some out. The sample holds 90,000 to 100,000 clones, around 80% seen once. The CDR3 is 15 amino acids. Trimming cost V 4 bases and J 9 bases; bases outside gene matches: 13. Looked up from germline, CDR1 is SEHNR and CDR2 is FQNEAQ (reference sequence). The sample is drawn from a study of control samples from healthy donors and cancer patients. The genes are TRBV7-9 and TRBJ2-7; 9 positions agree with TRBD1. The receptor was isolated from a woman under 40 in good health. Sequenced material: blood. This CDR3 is CASSSYSGDRDWQYF. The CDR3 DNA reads TGTGCCAGCAGCTCCTATTCGGGGGACAGGGATTGGCAGTACTTC.